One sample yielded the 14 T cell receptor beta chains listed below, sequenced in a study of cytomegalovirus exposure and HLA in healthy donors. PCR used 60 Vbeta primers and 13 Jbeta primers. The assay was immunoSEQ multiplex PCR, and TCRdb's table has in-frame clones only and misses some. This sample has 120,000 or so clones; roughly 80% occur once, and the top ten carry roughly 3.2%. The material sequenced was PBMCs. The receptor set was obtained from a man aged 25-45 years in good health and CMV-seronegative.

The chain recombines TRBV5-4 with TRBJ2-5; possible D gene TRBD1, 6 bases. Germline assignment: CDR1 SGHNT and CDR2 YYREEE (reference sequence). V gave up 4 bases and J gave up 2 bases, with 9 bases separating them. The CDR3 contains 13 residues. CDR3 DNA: TGTGCCAGCAGCCCCCAGGGGCAAGAGACCCAGTACTTC. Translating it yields CASSPQGQETQYF.

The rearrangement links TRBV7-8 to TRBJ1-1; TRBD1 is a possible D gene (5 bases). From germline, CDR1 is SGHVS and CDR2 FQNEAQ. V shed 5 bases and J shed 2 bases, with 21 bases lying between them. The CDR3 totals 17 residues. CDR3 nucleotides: TGTGCCAGCAGCCGGATTACAGGCGGGAGAGACAACACTGAAGCTTTCTTT. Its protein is CASSRITGGRDNTEAFF.

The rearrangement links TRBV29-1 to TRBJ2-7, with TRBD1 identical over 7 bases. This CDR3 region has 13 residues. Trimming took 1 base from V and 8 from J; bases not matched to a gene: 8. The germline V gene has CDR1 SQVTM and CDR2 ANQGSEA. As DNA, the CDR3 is TGCAGCGTTGAAGGGGGGAAGGGGGCCAAGCAGTACTTC. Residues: CSVEGGKGAKQYF.

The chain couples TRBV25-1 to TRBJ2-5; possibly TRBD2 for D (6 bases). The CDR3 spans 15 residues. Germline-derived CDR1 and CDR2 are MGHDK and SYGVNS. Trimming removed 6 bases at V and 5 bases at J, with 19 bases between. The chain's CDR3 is CASSLGTLAGETQYF. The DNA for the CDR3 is TGTGCCAGCAGCCTCGGGACTCTCGCCGGGGAGACCCAGTACTTC.

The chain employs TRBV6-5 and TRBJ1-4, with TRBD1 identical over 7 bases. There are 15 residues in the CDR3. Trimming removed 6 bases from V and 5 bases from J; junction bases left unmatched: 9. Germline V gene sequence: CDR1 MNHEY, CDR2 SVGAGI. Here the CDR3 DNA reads TGTGCCAGCAGCTTCCGGACAGGCTTCAATGAAAAACTGTTTTTT. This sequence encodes CASSFRTGFNEKLFF.

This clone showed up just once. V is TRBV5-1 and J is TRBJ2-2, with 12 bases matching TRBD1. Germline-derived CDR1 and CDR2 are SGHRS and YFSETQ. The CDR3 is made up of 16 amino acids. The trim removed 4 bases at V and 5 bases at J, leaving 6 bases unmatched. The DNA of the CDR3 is TGCGCCAGCAGCCTGGGACAGGGGGCTGGGACCGGGGAGCTGTTTTTT. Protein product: CASSLGQGAGTGELFF.

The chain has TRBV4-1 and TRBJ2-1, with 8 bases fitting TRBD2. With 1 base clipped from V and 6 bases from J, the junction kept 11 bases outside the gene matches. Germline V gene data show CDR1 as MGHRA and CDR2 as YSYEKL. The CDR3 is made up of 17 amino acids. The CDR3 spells CASSQGATGGLGNEQFF. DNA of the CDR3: TGCGCCAGCAGCCAAGGTGCGACGGGGGGGCTGGGCAATGAGCAGTTCTTC.

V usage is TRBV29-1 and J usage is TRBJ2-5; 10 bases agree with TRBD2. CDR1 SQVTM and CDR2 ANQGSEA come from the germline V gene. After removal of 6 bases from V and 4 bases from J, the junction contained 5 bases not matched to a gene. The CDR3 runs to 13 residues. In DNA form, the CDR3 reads TGCAGCGTCAGCGGGAGGGCCGGAGAGACCCAGTACTTC. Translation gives CSVSGRAGETQYF.

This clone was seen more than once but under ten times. CDR3 bases: TGTGCCACCAGCAGAGTTAAGGGACTAGCGGGAGGGTCTAGAACAGATACGCAGTATTTT. Encoded protein: CATSRVKGLAGGSRTDTQYF. The chain carries TRBV15 and TRBJ2-3, with TRBD2 matching over 16 bases. Trimming cost V 1 base and J 3 bases; bases outside gene matches: 10. Germline V lookup: CDR1 LNHNV, CDR2 YYDKDF (reference sequence). This CDR3 has 20 residues.

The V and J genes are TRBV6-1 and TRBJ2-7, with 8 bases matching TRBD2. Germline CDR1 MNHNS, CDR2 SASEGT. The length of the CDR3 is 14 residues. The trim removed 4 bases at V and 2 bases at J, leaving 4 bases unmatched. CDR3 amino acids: CASSGRGLAYEQYF. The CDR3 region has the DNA TGTGCCAGCAGTGGGCGGGGACTAGCCTACGAGCAGTACTTC.

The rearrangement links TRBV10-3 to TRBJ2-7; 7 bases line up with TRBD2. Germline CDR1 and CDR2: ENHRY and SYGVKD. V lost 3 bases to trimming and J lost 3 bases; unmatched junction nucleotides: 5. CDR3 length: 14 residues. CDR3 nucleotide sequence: TGTGCCATCAGTGAAGAGCGGGATCACTACGAGCAGTACTTC. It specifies CAISEERDHYEQYF.

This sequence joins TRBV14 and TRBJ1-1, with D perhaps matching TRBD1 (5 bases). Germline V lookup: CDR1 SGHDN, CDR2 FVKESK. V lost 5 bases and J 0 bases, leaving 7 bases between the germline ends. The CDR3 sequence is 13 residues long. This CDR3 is CASSSGLNTEAFF. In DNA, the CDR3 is TGTGCCAGCAGCTCAGGGTTGAACACTGAAGCTTTCTTT.

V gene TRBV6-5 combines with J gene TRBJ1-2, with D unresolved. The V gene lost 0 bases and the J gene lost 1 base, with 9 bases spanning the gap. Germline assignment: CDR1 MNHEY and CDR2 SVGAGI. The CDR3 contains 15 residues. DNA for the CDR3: TGTGCCAGCAGTTACTCTTCCGGGAGTAACTATGGCTACACCTTC. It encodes CASSYSSGSNYGYTF.

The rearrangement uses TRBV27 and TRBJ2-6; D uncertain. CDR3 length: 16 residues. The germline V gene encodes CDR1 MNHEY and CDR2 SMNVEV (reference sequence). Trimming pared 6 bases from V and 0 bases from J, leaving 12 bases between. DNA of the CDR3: TGTGCCAGCAGCCCCCTGGCGGCCTCTGGGGCCAACGTCCTGACTTTC. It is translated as CASSPLAASGANVLTF.